The following is a TCR beta chain sequence with its context. Some clones are missing from TCRdb's copy, which holds only in-frame ones; the method was immunoSEQ multiplex PCR. Of roughly 220,000 clones listed, less than 90% are singletons. This sample was included in a study of blood T cell repertoires in COVID-19. After removal of 5 bases from V and 0 bases from J, the junction contained 3 bases not matched to a gene. The CDR3 runs 14 residues. From germline, CDR1 is SEHNR and CDR2 FQNEAQ (reference sequence). Sample: PBMCs or T cells enriched from blood (not recorded which). The receptor was isolated from a woman aged 30 to 39 who had recovered from COVID-19. This chain uses TRBV7-9 with TRBJ2-5; 7 bases line up with TRBD1. CDR3 bases: TGTGCCAGCAGCCGGGACAGAGACCAAGAGACCCAGTACTTC. Translated, it gives CASSRDRDQETQYF.